These 3 T cell receptor beta chains came from one sample sequenced in a study of CD8 T cells in Susac syndrome (dated by TCRdb to the late 2010s). Libraries were made using the immunoSEQ multiplex PCR assay. RNA was extracted using the RNeasy kit, and roughly 0.45 to 1 microgram was reverse transcribed with random hexamers. Through fastp at Q25 and MiXCR, TCRdb rebuilt clones from the public reads, retaining in-frame beta chains. Rows are unified per CDR3 protein, each entry keeping the most common DNA and genes. The sample table lists about 200,000 distinct CDR3 sequences, 95% of them with a count of one. Approximately 0.08% of the sample is in the top ten clones. Input material: CD4+ T cells from PBMCs. The receptors here all came from a human donor with multiple sclerosis.

The chain employs TRBV30 and TRBJ1-1, with no clear D. The germline gives CDR1 GTSNPN, CDR2 SVGIG (reference sequence). CDR3 size: 17 residues. The V and J ends lost 0 bases and 1 base respectively, with 18 bases between them. The CDR3 protein is CAWSVTFLPGSNTEAFF. CDR3 nucleotide sequence: TGTGCCTGGAGTGTAACTTTTTTACCGGGATCGAACACTGAAGCTTTCTTT.

The chain has TRBV5-4 and TRBJ2-1; a possible D gene is TRBD2 (6 bases). The CDR3 runs to 14 residues. Trimming stripped 3 bases from V and 4 bases from J, with 11 bases between. Germline V gene sequence: CDR1 SGHNT, CDR2 YYREEE (reference sequence). The DNA for the CDR3 is TGTGCCAGCAGCTCTTTTCGGGGGTACAATGAGCAGTTCTTC. Protein sequence: CASSSFRGYNEQFF.

The chain recombines TRBV11-2 with TRBJ1-1; D perhaps matches TRBD1 (5 bases). This CDR3 is 13 amino acids long. With 5 bases removed from V and 1 base from J, the gap between germline ends came to 8 bases. Germline V CDR1 and CDR2: SGHAT, FQNNGV. The CDR3 sequence: CASSQQANTEAFF. CDR3 DNA sequence: TGTGCCAGCAGCCAACAGGCGAACACTGAAGCTTTCTTT.